One and the same sample provided the 2 T cell receptor beta chains below, sequenced in a study of shared clonotypes between healthy human individuals. Produced via immunoSEQ multiplex PCR; TCRdb's table is partial and in-frame only. The sample has hundreds of thousands of clones, around 72% seen once. Material: memory CD4+ T cells sorted from blood. Noted subset: CD45RA-negative fraction. Receptors were obtained from a woman aged 25-40 years in good health.

This clone was observed a few times. The chain joins TRBV7-9 to TRBJ2-1; 7 bases agree with TRBD2. The CDR3 is made up of 13 amino acids. V was clipped by 2 bases and J by 11 bases; unmatched bases: 6. Germline CDR1 and CDR2: SEHNR and FQNEAQ (reference sequence). The CDR3 sequence is CASSLSGDFKQFF. In DNA, the CDR3 is TGTGCCAGCAGCTTAAGCGGGGATTTCAAGCAGTTCTTC.

As for this clone: This same CDR3 is encoded by further DNA sequences in the sample. This sequence joins TRBV5-1 and TRBJ1-4; no reliable D call. Looked up from germline, CDR1 is SGHRS and CDR2 is YFSETQ. The V end lost 0 bases, the J end lost 5 bases, and 8 bases lay between the germline ends. The CDR3 sequence is 14 residues long. CDR3 DNA sequence: TGCGCCAGCAGCTTGGGGGCAGCAAATGAAAAACTGTTTTTT. This encodes CASSLGAANEKLFF.